This T cell receptor beta chain originates from a study of blood T cell repertoires in COVID-19. Overall study context: Acute and convalescent COVID-19 specimens originated in the United States, Italy and Spain. Nucleic acid was either cDNA or gDNA, and it came from T cells, B-cell-depleted T cells, or PBMCs.

Per the original data handling: The authors estimated nucleated cell counts from reference gene primer amplification. Measured with immunoSEQ multiplex PCR; TCRdb has only the in-frame clones, and not every one. V, J and clone size are taken as reported in that table, and D and trimming were inferred from the DNA itself. Among nearly 110,000 clones listed, roughly 90% were seen once. The germline V gene has CDR1 SGHTA and CDR2 FQGNSA. This CDR3 spans 15 amino acids. Unmatched junction bases numbered 3, after V lost 2 bases and J lost 2 bases. The count of this clone is one. The sequence was collected from a man aged 35 to 55 with active or convalescent COVID-19. The chain joins TRBV7-2 to TRBJ2-1, with 7 positions matching TRBD1. Input material: peripheral blood. As DNA, the CDR3 is TGTGCCAGCAGCTTATTCCAGGGGGCCTACAATGAGCAGTTCTTC. Its protein product is CASSLFQGAYNEQFF.